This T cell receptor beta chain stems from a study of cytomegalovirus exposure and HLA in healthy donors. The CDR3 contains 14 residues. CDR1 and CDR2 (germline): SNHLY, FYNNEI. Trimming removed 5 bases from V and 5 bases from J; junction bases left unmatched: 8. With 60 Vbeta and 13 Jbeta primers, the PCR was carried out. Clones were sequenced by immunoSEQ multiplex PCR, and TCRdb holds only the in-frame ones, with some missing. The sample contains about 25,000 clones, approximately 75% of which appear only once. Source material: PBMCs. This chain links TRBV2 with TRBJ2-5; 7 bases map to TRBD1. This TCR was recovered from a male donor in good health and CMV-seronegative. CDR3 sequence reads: CASSRTGAGETQYF. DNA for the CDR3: TGTGCCAGCAGTAGGACAGGTGCTGGCGAGACCCAGTACTTC.